The clone carrying this T cell receptor (beta chain) came up once. Its target is unknown. The naive CD8 subset, CD45RO-negative cells positively selected for CCR7, excluded terminally differentiated effector memory CD45RA+ cells. CDR3 size: 15 residues. Looked up from germline, CDR1 is MNHNS and CDR2 is SASEGT. The junction had 11 bases not matched to a gene; V was cut back by 6 bases and J by 5 bases. The authors split each subset's genomic DNA evenly across several immunoSEQ plates. The repertoire was sequenced with immunoSEQ multiplex PCR; TCRdb's copy has only in-frame clones and lacks some. The sample gives roughly 590,000 clones, roughly 96% of which show up once; roughly 0.1% is in the top ten. This record comes from a study of shared clonotypes between healthy human individuals. Study findings and constraints: Clonotype sharing among donors was thought likely to change with sequencing depth.

The source of this sequence is a woman in her twenties or thirties in good health. What was sequenced was naive CD8+ T cells sorted from blood. The V call is TRBV6-1, the J call TRBJ1-1; 8 nucleotides agree with TRBD1. The CDR3 DNA reads as TGTGCCAGCAGGGGAGCAGGGGGCGCCCGGACTGAAGCTTTCTTT. Its protein is CASRGAGGARTEAFF.